This T cell receptor (beta chain) emerged from a study of blood T cell repertoires in COVID-19. Recovered status in Cohort 3 required two negative PCRs, clearance, or symptom resolution. Trimming removed 4 bases from V and 10 bases from J; junction bases left unmatched: 8. Per the germline V gene, CDR1 is ENHRY and CDR2 is SYGVKD. The CDR3 length is 14 residues. This table comes from immunoSEQ multiplex PCR, and its TCRdb copy is limited to in-frame clones, with some not included. This table has hundreds of thousands of clones, around 89% appearing once. Source material: PBMCs or T cells enriched from blood (not recorded which). The chain has TRBV10-3 and TRBJ2-1; 9 bases are a match to TRBD2. The clonotype comes from a young man who had recovered from COVID-19. CDR3 sequence: CAISAGREGQEQFF. As DNA, the CDR3 is TGTGCCATCAGTGCGGGGCGGGAGGGCCAAGAGCAGTTCTTC.